A single sample gave rise to the 21 T cell receptor beta chains below, sequenced in a study of beta chain features in type 1 diabetes. TCRB transcripts that were expressed got sequenced, as all of the isolated RNA had been reverse transcribed. This table comes from immunoSEQ multiplex PCR, and its TCRdb copy is limited to in-frame clones, with some not included. The repertoire holds nearly 700,000 clones, with roughly 13% as singletons. Study observations and caveats: All four CD4+ subsets from Type 1 diabetes patients carried moderately but significantly shorter TCRB CDR3s.

These receptors are not linked to any known antigen. The sequencing input was naive CD4+ T cells from blood. These receptors were obtained from a man between 18 and 35 years old with type 1 diabetes.

This clone has a handful of counts. This chain uses TRBV6-6 with TRBJ2-7; TRBD2 aligns across 7 bases. The CDR3 length is 11 residues. J was trimmed by 7 bases and V by 6 bases; bases with no gene match: 3. The germline gives CDR1 MNHNY, CDR2 SVGAGI (reference sequence). In DNA form, the CDR3 reads TGTGCCAGCAGGACCGGGGGGGAGCAGTACTTC. It is translated as CASRTGGEQYF.

This clone has a handful of counts. The rearrangement joins TRBV5-6 to TRBJ1-1, with a tentative D call TRBD1 (5 bases). V gave up 4 bases and J gave up 8 bases, with 12 bases separating them. The CDR3 loop spans 12 amino acids. The germline V gene encodes CDR1 SGHDT and CDR2 YYEEEE. The CDR3 loop reads CASSLTQGEAFF. The CDR3 nucleotides read TGTGCCAGCAGCCTTACTCAGGGAGAAGCTTTCTTT.

This clone was found a few times. This chain connects TRBV10-3 to TRBJ1-5; D remains unclear. The CDR3 is 13 residues long. From germline, CDR1 is ENHRY and CDR2 SYGVKD. Trimming removed 3 bases at V and 1 base at J, with 4 bases between. The CDR3 spells CAISDRSNQPQHF. The CDR3, as DNA: TGTGCCATCAGTGACAGAAGCAATCAGCCCCAGCATTTT.

This chain links TRBV19 with TRBJ1-2; no definite D call. The CDR3 loop spans 10 amino acids. From germline, CDR1 is LNHDA and CDR2 SQIVND (reference sequence). Trimming removed 4 bases from V and 13 bases from J, with 10 bases in between. DNA of the CDR3: TGTGCCAGTAGTAGGCTATTAGTCACCTTC. Encoded protein: CASSRLLVTF. The whole variable domain, remainder taken from reference TRBV19 and TRBJ1-2, is DGGITQSPKYLFRKEGQNVTLSCEQNLNHDAMYWYRQDPGQGLRLIYYSQIVNDFQKGDIAEGYSVSREKKESFPLTVTSAQKNPTAFYLCASSRLLVTFGSGTRLTVV.

This clone was seen a handful of times. The chain is built from TRBV30 and TRBJ1-5; tentative D call: TRBD1 (5 bases). Germline V CDR1 and CDR2: GTSNPN, SVGIG (reference sequence). The CDR3 totals 15 residues. V was cut by 4 bases and J by 4 bases, with 17 bases left in between. This chain's CDR3 is CAWMEGSSGNQPQHF. The CDR3 bases are TGTGCCTGGATGGAGGGGAGTTCGGGAAATCAGCCCCAGCATTTT.

The table lists this clone with a few counts. This rearrangement joins TRBV6-1 to TRBJ1-5; D remains unclear. Germline V CDR1 and CDR2: MNHNS, SASEGT. The CDR3 runs to 15 residues. Trimming removed 0 bases from V and 1 base from J, with 7 bases in between. The CDR3 spells CASSEAGMSNQPQHF. The CDR3, as DNA: TGTGCCAGCAGTGAAGCAGGGATGAGCAATCAGCCCCAGCATTTT.

The chain couples TRBV25-1 to TRBJ1-2, with TRBD1 identical over 8 bases. The CDR3 covers 16 residues. CDR1 is MGHDK, CDR2 SYGVNS, per germline. V shed 1 base, J shed 0 bases, and the junction held 4 bases outside the gene matches. The CDR3 sequence: CASSEWQGAPNYGYTF. The DNA of the CDR3 is TGTGCCAGCAGTGAATGGCAGGGGGCTCCTAACTATGGCTACACCTTC.

The chain combines TRBV2 with TRBJ2-7; D unclear. Germline V gene lookup returns CDR1 SNHLY and CDR2 FYNNEI. The CDR3 is 12 residues long. V lost 6 bases to trimming and J lost 4 bases, with 10 bases between them. CDR3: CASREIQYEQYF. The CDR3 nucleotides are TGTGCCAGCAGGGAGATCCAATACGAGCAGTACTTC.

J is TRBJ1-6 and V is TRBV30; D not resolved. V dropped 4 bases and J dropped 9 bases, with 16 bases sitting between them. The CDR3 has 14 residues. CDR1 GTSNPN and CDR2 SVGIG come from the germline V gene (reference sequence). The DNA for the CDR3 is TGTGCCTGGATGTCAGCGGGGAGAGGTTCACCCCTCCACTTT. Amino acid sequence: CAWMSAGRGSPLHF.

This clone occurred a few times. The V gene is TRBV25-1, the J gene TRBJ1-2; D is perhaps TRBD1 (6 bases). The V gene lost 2 bases and the J gene lost 7 bases, with 14 bases spanning the gap. Per germline, CDR1 MGHDK and CDR2 SYGVNS. The CDR3 totals 14 residues. The CDR3 is CASSESPGQFGYTF. The CDR3 DNA follows: TGTGCCAGCAGTGAAAGCCCTGGACAGTTTGGCTACACCTTC.

This clone was found a few times. The chain combines TRBV10-2 with TRBJ1-5; 7 bases fit TRBD1. V dropped 7 bases and J dropped 2; count of bases not matched to a gene: 2. Germline loops: CDR1 WSHSY, CDR2 SAAADI. This CDR3 is 13 amino acids long. The CDR3 nucleotides are TGCGCCAGCACCGGACAGGGCAATCAGCCCCAGCATTTT. Encoded protein: CASTGQGNQPQHF.

The chain recombines TRBV28 with TRBJ2-5, with 11 bases lining up with TRBD2. The V gene's germline CDR1 is MDHEN and CDR2 SYDVKM. The CDR3 spans 15 residues. After removal of 4 bases from V and 4 bases from J, the junction contained 5 bases not matched to a gene. The CDR3 spells CASSSTGTSGETQYF. In DNA, the CDR3 is TGTGCCAGCAGTTCGACCGGGACTAGCGGAGAGACCCAGTACTTC.

V and J are TRBV19 and TRBJ2-3, with D maybe TRBD2 (5 bases). This CDR3 has 15 amino acids. V lost 4 bases and J 2 bases, leaving 13 bases between the germline ends. From germline, CDR1 is LNHDA and CDR2 SQIVND (reference sequence). CDR3 DNA sequence: TGTGCCAGTAGTACCCTGGACTTGGCCACAGATACGCAGTATTTT. Amino acids: CASSTLDLATDTQYF.

The chain uses TRBV5-1 and TRBJ2-3; tentatively, D is TRBD1 or TRBD2 (5 bases each). Trimming took 4 bases from V and 0 from J, leaving 9 bases between them. Germline lookup yields CDR1 SGHRS and CDR2 YFSETQ. The CDR3 extends over 14 amino acids. CDR3 DNA: TGCGCCAGCAGCCCTGGGGGAAGCACAGATACGCAGTATTTT. As protein: CASSPGGSTDTQYF.

The J gene is TRBJ2-5, the V gene TRBV27; 10 bases map to TRBD1. The CDR3 contains 16 residues. V gave up 5 bases and J gave up 3 bases; unmatched junction bases: 9. Germline V gene sequence: CDR1 MNHEY, CDR2 SMNVEV (reference sequence). CDR3 loop: CASSPTGQGWEETQYF. For the CDR3, the DNA is TGTGCCAGCAGTCCAACGGGACAGGGGTGGGAAGAGACCCAGTACTTC.

This clone came up a few times. The V call is TRBV7-9, the J call TRBJ1-1, with unresolved D. Germline loops: CDR1 SEHNR, CDR2 FQNEAQ (reference sequence). The CDR3 consists of 14 residues. The germline V and J ends were trimmed by 1 base and 4 bases, with 10 bases remaining between them. The DNA for the CDR3 is TGTGCCAGCAGCTTAGTAGCGGTCGGCACTGAAGCTTTCTTT. Amino acids: CASSLVAVGTEAFF. The whole variable domain, filled in from reference TRBV7-9 and TRBJ1-1, reads DTGVSQNPRHKITKRGQNVTFRCDPISEHNRLYWYRQTLGQGPEFLTYFQNEAQLEKSRLLSDRFSAERPKGSFSTLEIQRTEQGDSAMYLCASSLVAVGTEAFFGQGTRLTVV.

This clone appeared many times. This specimen includes other DNA sequences encoding the same CDR3. The chain links TRBV4-1 to TRBJ2-1; D is unclear. CDR3 length: 11 residues. Trimming removed 6 bases at V and 4 bases at J, with 4 bases between. Germline assignment: CDR1 MGHRA and CDR2 YSYEKL. The CDR3 DNA follows: TGCGCCAGCAGAGGATACAATGAGCAGTTCTTC. Translating it yields CASRGYNEQFF.

This clone has a handful of counts. The chain has TRBV2 and TRBJ2-7; no reliable D call. Germline CDR1 reads SNHLY; CDR2 reads FYNNEI. The CDR3 sequence is 11 residues long. V was trimmed by 6 bases and J by 7 bases, leaving 10 bases between them. The CDR3 coding sequence is TGTGCCAGCAGCCGCGTGGGGGAGCAGTACTTC. Translation: CASSRVGEQYF.

The chain is built from TRBV7-9 and TRBJ1-1, with D tentatively TRBD1 (5 bases). The V and J ends lost 1 base and 8 bases respectively, with 17 bases between them. The CDR3 runs to 15 residues. Germline assignment: CDR1 SEHNR and CDR2 FQNEAQ (reference sequence). The CDR3: CASSLGGAGSPEAFF. In nucleotides, the CDR3 is TGTGCCAGCAGCTTAGGAGGGGCAGGGTCTCCCGAAGCTTTCTTT.

The chain couples TRBV30 to TRBJ2-7; no clear D gene. This CDR3 region has 13 residues. Per germline, CDR1 GTSNPN and CDR2 SVGIG (reference sequence). Trimming shortened V by 0 bases and J by 3 bases, and 9 bases separated the two germline ends. The CDR3 DNA reads as TGTGCCTGGAGTGTGACACGATACTACGAGCAGTACTTC. The encoded protein is CAWSVTRYYEQYF.

This clone has more than one count but fewer than ten. The chain is built from TRBV28 and TRBJ1-6, with TRBD1 identical over 7 bases. The trim removed 6 bases at V and 9 bases at J, leaving 8 bases unmatched. Germline V gene data show CDR1 as MDHEN and CDR2 as SYDVKM. This CDR3 has 14 amino acids. The CDR3 nucleotides are TGTGCCAGCAGGCCGGGACAGTGGACTTCACCCCTCCACTTT. This sequence encodes CASRPGQWTSPLHF.